The 29 T cell receptor beta chains presented below share a single source sample, sequenced in a study of response to subunit inactivated influenza vaccine. From the RT-PCR reads, TCRdb called clonotypes with MiXCR, one entry per CDR3 protein. The sample shows 500,000 to 600,000 distinct CDR3 sequences, less than 10% of them seen only once. Sample: PBMCs from blood, taken roughly 24 months after vaccination. These receptors all stem from a man aged 45 to 75 who received an inactivated influenza vaccine.

This clonotype was recorded a few times. The V gene is TRBV20-1, the J gene TRBJ2-1; 7 bases match TRBD1. CDR3 length: 12 amino acids. Germline V gene lookup returns CDR1 DFQATT and CDR2 SNEGSKA (reference sequence). Germline trimming cut 3 bases from V and 11 bases from J; bases unmatched to any gene: 7. The CDR3 DNA is TGCAGTGCTAGCCGGGACAGAAAAAAGCAGTTCTTC. This codes for CSASRDRKKQFF.

This clonotype appeared a few times. The CDR3 region is CASSQMGGVVNEKLFF. CDR3 nucleotides: TGCGCCAGCAGCCAGATGGGGGGCGTCGTTAATGAAAAACTGTTTTTT. J is TRBJ1-4 and V is TRBV5-1; the D gene is possibly TRBD1 (6 bases). V was pared by 4 bases and J by 4 bases, with 17 bases between. This CDR3 contains 16 residues. Germline CDR1 is SGHRS and CDR2 is YFSETQ.

This chain connects TRBV6-1 to TRBJ2-7, with D maybe TRBD2 (5 bases). The CDR3 sequence is 15 residues long. The V gene lost 6 bases and the J gene lost 1 base, with 16 bases spanning the gap. From germline, CDR1 is MNHNS and CDR2 SASEGT. For the CDR3, the DNA is TGTGCCAGCAGAACCGGACGTGGGAGATCCTACGAGCAGTACTTC. It translates to CASRTGRGRSYEQYF.

This clonotype was recorded at least ten times. This chain connects TRBV10-3 to TRBJ2-3, with D perhaps being TRBD1 or TRBD2 (5 bases each). V lost 0 bases, J lost 6 bases, and 7 bases lay in between. Germline assignment: CDR1 ENHRY and CDR2 SYGVKD. This CDR3 contains 13 residues. CDR3 DNA: TGTGCCATCAGTGAGTCGGGACCTGATACGCAGTATTTT. Its protein product is CAISESGPDTQYF.

This clonotype was observed a few times. The chain carries TRBV27 and TRBJ2-5; 11 bases align to TRBD2. CDR3 length equals 16 residues. The V segment lost 5 bases and the J segment 2 bases; nucleotides outside the gene matches: 7. The germline V gene encodes CDR1 MNHEY and CDR2 SMNVEV (reference sequence). The CDR3 loop is CASSLNLAGGQETQYF. Here the CDR3 DNA reads TGTGCCAGCAGTCTTAACCTAGCGGGGGGACAAGAGACCCAGTACTTC.

The chain carries TRBV6-5 and TRBJ2-7; D is perhaps TRBD1 or TRBD2 (5 bases each). In germline, CDR1 is MNHEY, CDR2 SVGAGI. V shed 3 bases and J shed 5 bases, with 17 bases lying between them. The CDR3 length is 15 residues. The CDR3 region has the DNA TGTGCCAGCAGTTATCGAAACGAGGGGAAAAACGAGCAGTACTTC. Protein sequence: CASSYRNEGKNEQYF.

V and J are TRBV15 and TRBJ2-3; TRBD1 agrees at 7 bases. Germline assignment: CDR1 LNHNV and CDR2 YYDKDF (reference sequence). The V gene end was trimmed by 4 bases and the J gene end by 0 bases; junction bases not matched to a gene: 4. This CDR3 has 15 amino acids. The CDR3 region has the DNA TGTGCCACCAGCACCCGACAGGGAAGCACAGATACGCAGTATTTT. Translation gives CATSTRQGSTDTQYF.

This clonotype occurred a few times. This chain uses TRBV3-1 with TRBJ1-2; 11 positions agree with TRBD1. The CDR3 loop spans 16 amino acids. Germline values: CDR1 LGHDT, CDR2 YNNKEL (reference sequence). V lost 0 bases and J lost 5; bases outside the gene matches: 5. CDR3 coding DNA: TGTGCCAGCAGCCAAGATCGGACAGGGGGCTCGTATGGCTACACCTTC. This translates into CASSQDRTGGSYGYTF.

This clonotype was observed at least ten times. V is TRBV11-2 and J is TRBJ1-6; D remains unclear. The V end lost 3 bases, the J end lost 7 bases, and 10 bases lay between the germline ends. The CDR3 totals 14 residues. In germline, CDR1 is SGHAT, CDR2 FQNNGV. CDR3 in amino acids: CASSFGVGNSPLHF. The DNA of the CDR3 is TGTGCCAGCAGCTTCGGGGTTGGGAATTCACCCCTCCACTTT.

In its sample, this clonotype was seen many times. The V and J genes are TRBV20-1 and TRBJ1-2, with no clear D. CDR1 DFQATT and CDR2 SNEGSKA come from the germline V gene (reference sequence). The CDR3 totals 13 residues. Trimming shortened V by 0 bases and J by 0 bases, and 5 bases separated the two germline ends. CDR3 residues: CSARDRTNYGYTF. CDR3 bases: TGCAGTGCTAGAGATCGCACTAACTATGGCTACACCTTC.

V and J are TRBV4-3 and TRBJ1-1; 8 bases are shared with TRBD1. V shed 4 bases and J 5 bases; nucleotides not matched to a gene: 6. The germline gives CDR1 LGHNA, CDR2 YSLEER. The CDR3 length is 14 residues. The CDR3 DNA sequence: TGCGCCAGCAGCCTACAGGGGGGATCTACTGAAGCTTTCTTT. Translating it yields CASSLQGGSTEAFF.

This clonotype was observed at least ten times. The chain employs TRBV3-1 and TRBJ2-2, with 8 bases aligning to TRBD1. Germline V gives CDR1 LGHDT, CDR2 YNNKEL (reference sequence). The trim removed 7 bases at V and 5 bases at J, leaving 0 bases unmatched. The CDR3 length is 12 residues. The CDR3 spells CASNRGTGELFF. DNA of the CDR3: TGTGCCAGCAACAGGGGGACCGGGGAGCTGTTTTTT.

The chain employs TRBV5-6 and TRBJ2-1, with D unresolved. CDR1 SGHDT and CDR2 YYEEEE come from the germline V gene. Trimming left V 3 bases short and J 10 bases short, with 8 bases between. This CDR3 region has 11 residues. CDR3 sequence reads: CASSYAREQFF. The CDR3 nucleotides read TGTGCCAGCAGCTATGCCCGGGAGCAGTTCTTC.

The sample holds many counts of this clonotype. The V and J genes are TRBV6-1 and TRBJ1-6; no definite D call. Germline V gene lookup returns CDR1 MNHNS and CDR2 SASEGT. Trimming pared 8 bases from V and 6 bases from J, leaving 2 bases between. There are 10 residues in the CDR3. CDR3 loop: CASLNSPLHF. The CDR3 DNA is TGTGCCAGCCTTAATTCACCCCTCCACTTT.

This clonotype has a count of ten or more. The chain uses TRBV20-1 and TRBJ2-1; a weak D match, TRBD1 (8 bases). V shed 5 bases and J shed 9 bases, with 20 bases lying between them. The CDR3 has 14 residues. Germline loops: CDR1 DFQATT, CDR2 SNEGSKA (reference sequence). The CDR3 nucleotides read TGCAGTGCTGGGGGGGCAGGACAGGGCTCTGAGCAGTTCTTC. Amino acids: CSAGGAGQGSEQFF.

This clonotype was recorded at least ten times. J is TRBJ1-1 and V is TRBV7-3; D is uncertain. Germline CDR1 and CDR2: SGHTA and FQGTGA. Trimming shortened V by 5 bases and J by 4 bases, and 11 bases separated the two germline ends. CDR3 length: 13 residues. The CDR3 is CASSAHPGTEAFF. In nucleotides, the CDR3 is TGTGCCAGCAGCGCCCATCCTGGCACTGAAGCTTTCTTT.

In DNA form, the CDR3 reads TGTGCCAGCAGCCAACGGAGGGGGACAGGAACCACCACGCAGTATTTT. Protein sequence: CASSQRRGTGTTTQYF. The chain is built from TRBV3-1 and TRBJ2-3; 8 nucleotides line up with TRBD1. V gave up 2 bases and J gave up 9 bases; unmatched junction bases: 13. This CDR3 is built from 16 residues. Germline V gene sequence: CDR1 LGHDT, CDR2 YNNKEL (reference sequence).

This clonotype came up many times. V gene TRBV7-6 combines with J gene TRBJ2-7; TRBD1 matches at 7 bases. J lost 3 bases, V lost 5 bases, and 7 bases had no gene match. Germline V gene sequence: CDR1 SGHVS, CDR2 FNYEAQ. The CDR3 is 14 residues long. CDR3 coding DNA: TGTGCCAGCAGCGAACCGGGACAGATCTACGAGCAGTACTTC. Its protein is CASSEPGQIYEQYF. The whole variable domain, remainder taken from reference TRBV7-6 and TRBJ2-7, is GAGVSQSPRYKVTKRGQDVALRCDPISGHVSLYWYRQALGQGPEFLTYFNYEAQQDKSGLPNDRFSAERPEGSISTLTIQRTEQRDSAMYRCASSEPGQIYEQYFGPGTRLTVT.

In this sample, this clonotype turned up a few times. The chain has TRBV7-2 and TRBJ2-1; 7 nucleotides match TRBD2. Germline V gives CDR1 SGHTA, CDR2 FQGNSA. J lost 3 bases, V lost 2 bases, and 4 bases had no gene match. The CDR3 sequence is 15 residues long. The CDR3: CASSLLLADYNEQFF. The CDR3 DNA sequence: TGTGCCAGCAGCTTACTCCTAGCGGACTACAATGAGCAGTTCTTC.

V and J are TRBV5-1 and TRBJ1-6; no reliable D call. Germline loops: CDR1 SGHRS, CDR2 YFSETQ. Trimming left V 0 bases short and J 9 bases short, with 16 bases between. This CDR3 region has 16 residues. CDR3 residues: CASSLEVARETSPLHF. The CDR3, as DNA: TGCGCCAGCAGCTTGGAGGTCGCACGGGAGACTTCACCCCTCCACTTT.

This clonotype was counted ten times or more. V is TRBV4-3 and J is TRBJ2-1; TRBD1 is a possible D gene (6 bases). CDR1 is LGHNA, CDR2 YSLEER, per germline. The CDR3 extends over 15 amino acids. V was trimmed by 0 bases and J by 5 bases, leaving 11 bases between them. The CDR3 sequence is CASSQDAGADNEQFF. DNA for the CDR3: TGCGCCAGCAGCCAAGATGCAGGGGCAGACAATGAGCAGTTCTTC.

Ten or more counts support this clonotype. The CDR3, as DNA: TGCAGTGCTACCCCGCTACGGACTAGCGGTGGAACACAAGAGACCCAGTACTTC. This encodes CSATPLRTSGGTQETQYF. The chain is built from TRBV20-1 and TRBJ2-5; 10 positions agree with TRBD2. Germline values: CDR1 DFQATT, CDR2 SNEGSKA (reference sequence). With V trimmed by 4 bases and J by 2 bases, 16 bases remained unmatched. The CDR3 has 18 amino acids.

This chain joins TRBV7-2 and TRBJ2-6; tentatively, D is TRBD2 (5 bases). The germline V gene encodes CDR1 SGHTA and CDR2 FQGNSA. V was trimmed by 2 bases and J by 0 bases, leaving 17 bases between them. CDR3 length equals 19 residues. CDR3 protein: CASSLPAWGDTSGANVLTF. Here the CDR3 DNA reads TGTGCCAGCAGCTTACCGGCCTGGGGAGACACCTCTGGGGCCAACGTCCTGACTTTC. The full variable domain, completed using reference TRBV7-2 and TRBJ2-6, is GAGVSQSPSNKVTEKGKDVELRCDPISGHTALYWYRQSLGQGLEFLIYFQGNSAPDKSGLPSDRFSAERTGGSVSTLTIQRTQQEDSAVYLCASSLPAWGDTSGANVLTFGAGSRLTVL.

This clonotype was seen only a few times. J is TRBJ2-1 and V is TRBV4-1; 11 bases fit TRBD1. This CDR3 is built from 12 residues. The trim removed 5 bases at V and 15 bases at J, leaving 6 bases unmatched. The germline V gene has CDR1 MGHRA and CDR2 YSYEKL. The CDR3 region has the DNA TGCGCCAGCAGCTGGACAGGGGGCGACCCGTTCTTC. Its translation is CASSWTGGDPFF.

DNA of the CDR3: TGTGCCAGCAGCCAAGACTCCAAGGCCCACTCCTACGAGCAGTACTTC. Translated, it gives CASSQDSKAHSYEQYF. The chain uses TRBV4-2 and TRBJ2-7; D is ambiguous. Germline V gene lookup returns CDR1 LGHNA and CDR2 YNFKEQ. Trimming took 0 bases from V and 0 from J, leaving 12 bases between them. CDR3 length equals 16 residues.

This chain connects TRBV6-1 to TRBJ2-7, with 9 positions matching TRBD1. CDR1 and CDR2 from the germline V gene are MNHNS and SASEGT. V lost 6 bases to trimming and J lost 6 bases; unmatched junction nucleotides: 9. CDR3 length: 14 residues. The CDR3 nucleotides read TGTGCCAGCAGCCCGGGACAGGGAGGGCGCGAGCAGTACTTC. It translates to CASSPGQGGREQYF.

The chain uses TRBV24-1 and TRBJ1-4; D uncertain. CDR1 is KGHDR and CDR2 is SFDVKD in the germline V gene. CDR3 length: 15 amino acids. Trimming cost V 4 bases and J 0 bases, with 8 bases left between them. This CDR3 reads CATSESGATNEKLFF. CDR3 sequence (DNA): TGTGCCACCAGTGAGTCTGGGGCAACTAATGAAAAACTGTTTTTT.

The chain combines TRBV5-1 with TRBJ2-6, with unresolved D. V was pared by 1 base and J by 0 bases, with 8 bases between. The CDR3 has 16 residues. The germline V gene encodes CDR1 SGHRS and CDR2 YFSETQ. The CDR3 region is CASSLIGSSGANVLTF. The CDR3 DNA follows: TGCGCCAGCAGCTTGATTGGGTCCTCTGGGGCCAACGTCCTGACTTTC.

This clonotype was seen a handful of times. The V gene is TRBV28, the J gene TRBJ1-5; no clear D. The CDR3 length is 13 residues. Trimming shortened V by 8 bases and J by 0 bases, and 8 bases separated the two germline ends. Looked up from germline, CDR1 is MDHEN and CDR2 is SYDVKM. The CDR3 DNA sequence: TGTGCCAGCGGCTCGGATAGCAATCAGCCCCAGCATTTT. Residues: CASGSDSNQPQHF.